The entry below describes one T cell receptor beta chain. Other DNA sequences in this sample translate to the same CDR3. The sample is drawn from a study of blood T cell repertoires in COVID-19. CDR1 and CDR2 from the germline V gene are SGHTA and FQGNSA. The V gene lost 1 base and the J gene lost 2 bases, with 8 bases spanning the gap. The CDR3 runs 14 residues. The method was immunoSEQ multiplex PCR; TCRdb's version includes in-frame clones alone and lacks a portion of them. Of under 350,000 clones listed, around nine tenths are singletons. The V gene is TRBV7-2, the J gene TRBJ1-1; D uncertain. Material for sequencing was PBMCs or T cells enriched from blood (not recorded which). The receptor was isolated from a man between 60 and 70 years old who had recovered from COVID-19. CDR3 sequence reads: CASSLVSGNTEAFF. CDR3 sequence (DNA): TGTGCCAGCAGCTTAGTTTCGGGTAACACTGAAGCTTTCTTT.